The rows below give T cell receptor beta chains drawn from one sample of a study of T cell repertoires in cytomegalovirus infection. Their recognized antigens are unknown. From the reads, TCRdb called clonotypes with MiXCR, one entry per CDR3 protein. This table holds over 100,000 distinct CDR3 sequences, around 30% found once. Sequencing used CD8+ T cells from cultured PBMCs, obtained from culture after CMV antigen stimulation. These receptor sequences come from a human donor in good health (CMV status not recorded). Some clones in this sample may be carry-over from other donors' samples. Both conserved end residues are part of each CDR3. The D gene is left open where the match is weak. Only some rows state a clone size, as once, few, many or a class for expanded clones.

d_gene | len | j_gene | abundance | v_gene | CDR3aa | CDR3nt
TRBD1 | 16 | TRBJ2-7 | NA | TRBV2 | CASSDPRGTGHYEQYF | TGTGCCAGCAGTGACCCCCGTGGGACAGGTCACTACGAGCAGTACTTC
NA | 15 | TRBJ2-1 | NA | TRBV7-8 | CASSLYETRVNEQFF | TGTGCCAGCAGCTTATACGAGACTAGGGTTAATGAGCAGTTCTTC
TRBD1 | 14 | TRBJ1-1 | NA | TRBV5-1 | CASSVGQGNTEAFF | TGCGCCAGCAGCGTGGGACAGGGCAACACTGAAGCTTTCTTT
NA | 19 | TRBJ2-5 | NA | TRBV7-2 | CASSLDSLKGYRDQETQYF | TGTGCCAGCAGCTTAGATTCCCTTAAAGGATACAGGGACCAAGAGACCCAGTACTTC
NA | 14 | TRBJ2-4 | NA | TRBV3-1 | CASSRPGSKNIQYF | TGTGCCAGCAGCCGCCCGGGGAGTAAAAACATTCAGTACTTC
NA | 12 | TRBJ1-4 | NA | TRBV28 | CASSIRQEKLFF | TGTGCCAGCAGTATCAGACAGGAAAAACTGTTTTTT
NA | 14 | TRBJ2-3 | NA | TRBV19 | CASSFPGATDTQYF | TGTGCCAGTAGTTTTCCCGGGGCCACAGATACGCAGTATTTT
NA | 17 | TRBJ1-5 | NA | TRBV12-3/TRBV12-4 | CASSFPGGDGSNQPQHF | TGTGCCAGCAGTTTCCCCGGGGGCGACGGAAGCAATCAGCCCCAGCATTTT
TRBD1 | 14 | TRBJ1-1 | NA | TRBV12-5 | CASGNSGTGTEAFF | TGTGCTAGTGGGAATTCCGGGACAGGGACTGAAGCTTTCTTT
NA | 15 | TRBJ1-1 | NA | TRBV12-3/TRBV12-4 | CASSLLQGGSTEAFF | TGTGCCAGCAGTTTATTGCAGGGCGGGAGCACTGAAGCTTTCTTT
NA | 16 | TRBJ1-5 | NA | TRBV5-4 | CASSVDGQRGNQPQHF | TGTGCCAGCAGCGTGGATGGACAGAGAGGCAATCAGCCCCAGCATTTT
NA | 13 | TRBJ1-1 | NA | TRBV27 | CASSLQRNTEAFF | TGTGCCAGCAGTCTACAGAGGAACACTGAAGCTTTCTTT
NA | 14 | TRBJ1-5 | many | TRBV19 | CASSYQGSVEPQHF | TGTGCCAGTAGTTACCAGGGGTCTGTCGAGCCCCAGCATTTT
NA | 15 | TRBJ1-3 | many | TRBV5-6 | CASSLAAVSGNTIYF | TGTGCCAGCAGCTTGGCGGCTGTTTCTGGAAACACCATATATTTT
TRBD1 | 13 | TRBJ1-5 | NA | TRBV2 | CASSVQGDQPQHF | TGTGCCAGCAGTGTCCAGGGGGACCAGCCCCAGCATTTT
NA | 13 | TRBJ1-1 | NA | TRBV24-1 | CATSDLLSGEAFF | TGTGCCACCAGTGATTTGTTATCTGGAGAAGCTTTCTTT
TRBD1 | 14 | TRBJ2-1 | NA | TRBV27 | CASSLSRTGNEQFF | TGTGCCAGCAGTTTATCGAGGACAGGCAATGAGCAGTTCTTC
NA | 13 | TRBJ2-7 | NA | TRBV5-1 | CASSSDYSYEQYF | TGCGCCAGCAGCTCGGACTACTCCTACGAGCAGTACTTC
TRBD2 | 16 | TRBJ2-3 | NA | TRBV9 | CASSVDGLAGTDTQYF | TGTGCCAGCAGCGTAGACGGACTAGCGGGCACAGATACGCAGTATTTT
TRBD1 | 15 | TRBJ1-1 | NA | TRBV12-3/TRBV12-4 | CASSLAPRGGTEAFF | TGTGCCAGCAGTTTAGCGCCCAGGGGGGGCACTGAAGCTTTCTTT
NA | 16 | TRBJ2-1 | NA | TRBV25-1 | CASSALSFEPYNEQFF | TGTGCCAGCAGTGCTCTTTCTTTCGAGCCCTACAATGAGCAGTTCTTC
NA | 13 | TRBJ1-6 | few | TRBV2 | CASFDSENSPLHF | TGTGCCAGCTTCGACAGTGAGAATTCACCCCTCCACTTT
TRBD1 | 14 | TRBJ1-1 | few | TRBV2 | CASSEGTGHTEAFF | TGTGCCAGCAGTGAGGGGACAGGGCACACTGAAGCTTTCTTT
TRBD2 | 18 | TRBJ2-1 | NA | TRBV11-2 | CASSLGLAGGPSYNEQFF | TGTGCCAGCAGCCTGGGACTAGCGGGGGGGCCTTCCTACAATGAGCAGTTCTTC
NA | 17 | TRBJ1-3 | once | TRBV7-9 | CASNEPGGSFSGNTIYF | TGTGCCAGCAACGAACCGGGGGGGAGTTTCTCTGGAAACACCATATATTTT
NA | 16 | TRBJ2-1 | NA | TRBV27 | CASSLGTPGAYNEQFF | TGTGCCAGCAGTTTAGGGACTCCCGGAGCCTACAATGAGCAGTTCTTC
TRBD1 | 13 | TRBJ1-1 | few | TRBV5-6 | CASSLGQGAEAFF | TGTGCCAGCAGCTTGGGTCAGGGGGCTGAAGCTTTCTTT
TRBD2 | 16 | TRBJ2-3 | NA | TRBV20-1 | CSARGVLAGVVDTQYF | TGCAGTGCTAGAGGCGTACTAGCGGGGGTTGTTGATACGCAGTATTTT
TRBD2 | 14 | TRBJ2-3 | NA | TRBV27 | CASRQSGGADTQYF | TGTGCCAGCAGACAAAGCGGGGGGGCCGATACGCAGTATTTT
TRBD1 | 17 | TRBJ1-2 | NA | TRBV7-9 | CASSTSQDRGFNYGYTF | TGTGCCAGCAGCACCAGCCAGGACAGGGGATTTAACTATGGCTACACCTTC
NA | 14 | TRBJ1-1 | many | TRBV7-9 | CASSLGGMNTEAFF | TGTGCCAGCAGCTTAGGGGGGATGAACACTGAAGCTTTCTTT
NA | 16 | TRBJ1-2 | NA | TRBV28 | CASSLTATEKNYGYTF | TGTGCCAGCAGTTTAACAGCTACAGAAAAGAACTATGGCTACACCTTC
TRBD1 | 13 | TRBJ2-7 | many | TRBV30 | CAWAPGQGYEQYF | TGTGCCTGGGCTCCGGGACAGGGTTACGAGCAGTACTTC
TRBD1 | 15 | TRBJ1-4 | few | TRBV20-1 | CSARPGQGRSEKLFF | TGCAGTGCTAGACCGGGACAGGGACGAAGTGAAAAACTGTTTTTT
TRBD1 | 14 | TRBJ2-1 | many | TRBV7-9 | CASSPRDRDNEQFF | TGTGCCAGCAGCCCCCGGGACAGGGACAATGAGCAGTTCTTC
NA | 13 | TRBJ2-5 | many | TRBV5-6 | CASSFWGVETQYF | TGTGCCAGCAGCTTCTGGGGCGTTGAGACCCAGTACTTC
TRBD2 | 20 | TRBJ2-1 | NA | TRBV27 | CASSLSAGLAGIYSSNEQFF | TGTGCCAGCAGTTTATCGGCGGGACTAGCGGGGATTTATTCCTCCAATGAGCAGTTCTTC
NA | 14 | TRBJ2-4 | many | TRBV10-3 | CAISESGLGGIQYF | TGTGCCATCAGTGAGTCGGGTCTAGGAGGCATTCAGTACTTC